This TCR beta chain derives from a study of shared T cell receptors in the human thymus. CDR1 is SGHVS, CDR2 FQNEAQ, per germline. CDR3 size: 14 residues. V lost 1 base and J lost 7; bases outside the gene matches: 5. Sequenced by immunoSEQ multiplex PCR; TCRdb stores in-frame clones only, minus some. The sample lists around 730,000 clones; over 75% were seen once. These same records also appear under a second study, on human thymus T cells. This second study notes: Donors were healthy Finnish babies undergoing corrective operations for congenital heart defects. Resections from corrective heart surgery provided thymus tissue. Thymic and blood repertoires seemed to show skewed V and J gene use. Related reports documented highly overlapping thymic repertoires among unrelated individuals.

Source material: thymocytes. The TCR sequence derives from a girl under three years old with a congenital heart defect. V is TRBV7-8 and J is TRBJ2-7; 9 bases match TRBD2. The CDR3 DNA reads TGTGCCAGCAGCTTAGTTTCGGGACTAGCTGAGCAGTACTTC. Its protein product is CASSLVSGLAEQYF.